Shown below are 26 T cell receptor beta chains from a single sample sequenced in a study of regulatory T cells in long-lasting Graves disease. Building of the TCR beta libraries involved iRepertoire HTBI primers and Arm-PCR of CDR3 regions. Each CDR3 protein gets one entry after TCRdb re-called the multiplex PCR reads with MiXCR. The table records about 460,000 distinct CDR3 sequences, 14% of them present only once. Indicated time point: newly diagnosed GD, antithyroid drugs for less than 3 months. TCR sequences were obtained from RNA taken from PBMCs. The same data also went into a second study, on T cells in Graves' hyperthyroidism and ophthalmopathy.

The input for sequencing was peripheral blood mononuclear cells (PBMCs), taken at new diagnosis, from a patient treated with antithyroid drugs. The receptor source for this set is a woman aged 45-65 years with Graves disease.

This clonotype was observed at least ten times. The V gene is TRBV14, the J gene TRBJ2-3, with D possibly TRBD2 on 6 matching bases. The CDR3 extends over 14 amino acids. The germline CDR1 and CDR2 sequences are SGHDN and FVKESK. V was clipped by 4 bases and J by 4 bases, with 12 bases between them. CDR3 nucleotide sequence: TGTGCCAGCAGCCCTCCGGGACTCCCAGATACGCAGTATTTT. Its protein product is CASSPPGLPDTQYF.

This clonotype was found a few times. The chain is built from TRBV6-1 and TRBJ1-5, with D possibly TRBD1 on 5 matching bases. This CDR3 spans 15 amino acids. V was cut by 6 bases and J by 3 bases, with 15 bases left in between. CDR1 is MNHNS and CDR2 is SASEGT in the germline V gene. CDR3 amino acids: CASRTDGAINQPQHF. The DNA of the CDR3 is TGTGCCAGCAGGACCGACGGGGCAATCAATCAGCCCCAGCATTTT.

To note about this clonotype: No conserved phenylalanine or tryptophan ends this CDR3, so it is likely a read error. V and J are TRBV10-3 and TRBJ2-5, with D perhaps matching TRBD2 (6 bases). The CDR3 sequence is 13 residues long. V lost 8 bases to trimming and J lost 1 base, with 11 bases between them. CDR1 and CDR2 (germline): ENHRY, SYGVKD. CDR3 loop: CAIRGAGQETQYS. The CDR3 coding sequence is TGTGCCATCCGCGGGGCTGGCCAAGAGACCCAGTACTCC.

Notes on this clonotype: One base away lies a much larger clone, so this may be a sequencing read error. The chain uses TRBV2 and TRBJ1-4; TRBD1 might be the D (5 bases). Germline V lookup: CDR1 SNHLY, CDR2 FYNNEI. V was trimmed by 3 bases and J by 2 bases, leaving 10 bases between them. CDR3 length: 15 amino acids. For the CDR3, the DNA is TGTGCCAGCAGTGAGCGGGGGAGCACTAATGAAAAACTGTTTTTT. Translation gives CASSERGSTNEKLFF.

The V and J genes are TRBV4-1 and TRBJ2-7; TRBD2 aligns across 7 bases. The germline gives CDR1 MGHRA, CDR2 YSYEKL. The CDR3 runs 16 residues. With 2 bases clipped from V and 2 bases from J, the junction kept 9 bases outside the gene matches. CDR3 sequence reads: CASSQIVLAETYEQYF. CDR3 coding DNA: TGCGCCAGCAGCCAAATCGTCCTAGCGGAGACCTACGAGCAGTACTTC.

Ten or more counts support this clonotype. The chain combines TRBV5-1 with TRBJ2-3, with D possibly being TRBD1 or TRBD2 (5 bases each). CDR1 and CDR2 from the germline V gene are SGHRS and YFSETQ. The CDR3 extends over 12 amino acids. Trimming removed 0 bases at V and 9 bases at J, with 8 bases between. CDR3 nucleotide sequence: TGCGCCAGCAGCTTGGCCGAGGGGACGCAGTATTTT. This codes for CASSLAEGTQYF.

CDR3 residues: CATSDPKETQYF. The CDR3 DNA sequence: TGTGCCACCAGTGACCCAAAAGAGACCCAGTACTTC. This chain uses TRBV24-1 with TRBJ2-5; D is unclear. Between the trimmed V and J ends, which lost 4 bases and 3 bases, there was a span of 5 bases. Germline V gene data show CDR1 as KGHDR and CDR2 as SFDVKD. The CDR3 has 12 amino acids.

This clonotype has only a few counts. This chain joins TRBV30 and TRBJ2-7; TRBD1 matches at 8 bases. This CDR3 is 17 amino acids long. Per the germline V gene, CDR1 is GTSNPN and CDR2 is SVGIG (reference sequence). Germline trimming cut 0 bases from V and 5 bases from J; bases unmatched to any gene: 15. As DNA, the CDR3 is TGTGCCTGGAGTGTAGCAGGGGGCGCCGGCCCGACCCACGAGCAGTACTTC. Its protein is CAWSVAGGAGPTHEQYF. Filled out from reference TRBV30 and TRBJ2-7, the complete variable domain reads SQTIHQWPATLVQPVGSPLSLECTVEGTSNPNLYWYRQAAGRGLQLLFYSVGIGQISSEVPQNLSASRPQDRQFILSSKKLLLSDSGFYLCAWSVAGGAGPTHEQYFGPGTRLTVT.

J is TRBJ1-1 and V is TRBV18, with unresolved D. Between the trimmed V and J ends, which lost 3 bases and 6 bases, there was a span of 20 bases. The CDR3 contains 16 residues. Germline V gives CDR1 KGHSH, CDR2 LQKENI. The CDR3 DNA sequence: TGTGCCAGCTCACCGTACCCCCGCCAGTTTGAGTCTGAAGCTTTCTTT. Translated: CASSPYPRQFESEAFF. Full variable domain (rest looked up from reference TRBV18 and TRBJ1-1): NAGVMQNPRHLVRRRGQEARLRCSPMKGHSHVYWYRQLPEEGLKFMVYLQKENIIDESGMPKERFSAEFPKEGPSILRIQQVVRGDSAAYFCASSPYPRQFESEAFFGQGTRLTVV.

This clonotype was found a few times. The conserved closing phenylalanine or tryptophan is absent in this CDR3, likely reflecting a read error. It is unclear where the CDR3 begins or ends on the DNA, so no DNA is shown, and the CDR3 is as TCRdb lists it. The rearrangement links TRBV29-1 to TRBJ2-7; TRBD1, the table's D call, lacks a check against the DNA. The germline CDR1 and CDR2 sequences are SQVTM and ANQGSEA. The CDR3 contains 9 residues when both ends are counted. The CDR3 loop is CSVEGTGLS.

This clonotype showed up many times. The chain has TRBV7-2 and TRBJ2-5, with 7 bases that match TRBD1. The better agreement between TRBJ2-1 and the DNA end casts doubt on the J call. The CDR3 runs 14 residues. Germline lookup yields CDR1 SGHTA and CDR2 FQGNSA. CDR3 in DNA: TGTGCCAGCAGCTTAGGAAGGGGGCCCAATGAGCAGTTCTTC. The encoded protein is CASSLGRGPNEQFF.

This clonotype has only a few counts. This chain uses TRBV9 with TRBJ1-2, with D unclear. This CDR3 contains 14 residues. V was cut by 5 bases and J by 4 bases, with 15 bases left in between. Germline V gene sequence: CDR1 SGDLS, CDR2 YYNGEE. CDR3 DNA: TGTGCCAGCAGTGTTGGAGCAGGCAGCTATGGCTACACCTTC. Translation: CASSVGAGSYGYTF.

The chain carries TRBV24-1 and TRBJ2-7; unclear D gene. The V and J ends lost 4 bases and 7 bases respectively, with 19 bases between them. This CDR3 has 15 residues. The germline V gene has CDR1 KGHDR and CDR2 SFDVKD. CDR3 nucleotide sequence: TGTGCCACCAGTGACCCCGAGAGTCAGGTAGGGGAGCAGTACTTC. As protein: CATSDPESQVGEQYF.

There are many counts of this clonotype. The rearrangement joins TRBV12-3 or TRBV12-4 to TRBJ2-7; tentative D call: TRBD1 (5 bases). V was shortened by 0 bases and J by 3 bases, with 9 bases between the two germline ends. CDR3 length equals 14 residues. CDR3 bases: TGTGCCAGCAGTTTAGCGTTCACAGGCTACGAGCAGTACTTC. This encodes CASSLAFTGYEQYF.

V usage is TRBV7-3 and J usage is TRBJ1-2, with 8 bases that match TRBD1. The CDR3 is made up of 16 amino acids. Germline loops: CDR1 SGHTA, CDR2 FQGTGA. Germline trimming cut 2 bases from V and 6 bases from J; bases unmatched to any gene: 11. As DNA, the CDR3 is TGTGCCAGCAGCTTAGCACCCGGGACAGGACGGGATGGCTACACCTTC. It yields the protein CASSLAPGTGRDGYTF.

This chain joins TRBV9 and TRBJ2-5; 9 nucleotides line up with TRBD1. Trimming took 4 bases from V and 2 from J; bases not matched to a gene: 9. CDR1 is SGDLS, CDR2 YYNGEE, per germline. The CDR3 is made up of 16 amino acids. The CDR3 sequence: CASSPRTGAPQETQYF. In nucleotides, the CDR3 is TGTGCCAGCAGCCCACGGACAGGGGCCCCACAAGAGACCCAGTACTTC.

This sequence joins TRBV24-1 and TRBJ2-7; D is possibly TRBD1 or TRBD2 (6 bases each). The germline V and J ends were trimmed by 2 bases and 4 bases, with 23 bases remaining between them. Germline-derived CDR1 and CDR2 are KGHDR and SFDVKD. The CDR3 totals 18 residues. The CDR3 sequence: CATSDWVEGGFSLYEQYF. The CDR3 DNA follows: TGTGCCACCAGTGATTGGGTGGAGGGGGGCTTCTCCCTTTACGAGCAGTACTTC.

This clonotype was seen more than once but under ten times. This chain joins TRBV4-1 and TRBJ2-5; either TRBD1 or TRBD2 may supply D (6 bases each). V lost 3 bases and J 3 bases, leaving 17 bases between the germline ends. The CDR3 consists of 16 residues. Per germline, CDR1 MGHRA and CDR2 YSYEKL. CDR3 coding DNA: TGCGCCAGCAGCCAGTCCGTAGGGGGAGGAGAAGAGACCCAGTACTTC. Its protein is CASSQSVGGGEETQYF.

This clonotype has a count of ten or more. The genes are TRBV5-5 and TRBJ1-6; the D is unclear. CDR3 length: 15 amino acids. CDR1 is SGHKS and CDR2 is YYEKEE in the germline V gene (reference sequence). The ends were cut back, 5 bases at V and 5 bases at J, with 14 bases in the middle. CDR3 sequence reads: CASRRSPRDNSPLHF. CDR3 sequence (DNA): TGTGCCAGCAGACGAAGCCCGCGAGATAATTCACCCCTCCACTTT. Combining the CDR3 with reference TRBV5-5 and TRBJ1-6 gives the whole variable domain DAGVTQSPTHLIKTRGQQVTLRCSPISGHKSVSWYQQVLGQGPQFIFQYYEKEERGRGNFPDRFSARQFPNYSSELNVNALLLGDSALYLCASRRSPRDNSPLHFGNGTRLTVT.

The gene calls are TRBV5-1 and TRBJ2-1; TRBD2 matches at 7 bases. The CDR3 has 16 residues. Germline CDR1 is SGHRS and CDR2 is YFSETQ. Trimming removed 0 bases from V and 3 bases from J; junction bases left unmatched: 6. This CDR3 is CASSLAAGEIYNEQFF. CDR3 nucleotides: TGCGCCAGCAGCTTGGCTGCGGGGGAAATCTACAATGAGCAGTTCTTC.

The CDR3 coding sequence is TGTGCCAGCAGTTACTCCCTTAGGGGGAATGAGCAGTTCTTC. The encoded protein is CASSYSLRGNEQFF. This chain joins TRBV6-5 and TRBJ2-1, with TRBD1 as a possible D gene (6 bases). Trimming left V 0 bases short and J 7 bases short, with 10 bases between. The V gene's germline CDR1 is MNHEY and CDR2 SVGAGI. The CDR3 length is 14 residues.

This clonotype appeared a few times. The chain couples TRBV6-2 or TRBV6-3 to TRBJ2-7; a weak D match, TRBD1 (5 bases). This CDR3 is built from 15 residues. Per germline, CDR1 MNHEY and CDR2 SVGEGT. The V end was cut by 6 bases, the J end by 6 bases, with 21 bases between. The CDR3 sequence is CASSPDTGDASEQYF. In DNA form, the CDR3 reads TGTGCCAGCAGCCCCGATACAGGAGACGCATCCGAGCAGTACTTC.

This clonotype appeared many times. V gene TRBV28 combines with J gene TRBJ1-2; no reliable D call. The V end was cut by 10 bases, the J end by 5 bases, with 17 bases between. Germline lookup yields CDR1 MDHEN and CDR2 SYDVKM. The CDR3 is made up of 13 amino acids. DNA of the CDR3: TGTGCCACCGTTTCCCCCTCGGAATATGGCTACACCTTC. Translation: CATVSPSEYGYTF.

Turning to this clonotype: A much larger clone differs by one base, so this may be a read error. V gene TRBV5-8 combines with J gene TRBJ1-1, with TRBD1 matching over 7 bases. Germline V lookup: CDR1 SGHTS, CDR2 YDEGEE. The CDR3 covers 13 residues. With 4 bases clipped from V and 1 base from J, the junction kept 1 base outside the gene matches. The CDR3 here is CASSEGANTEAFF. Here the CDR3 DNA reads TGTGCCAGCAGCGAGGGGGCGAACACTGAAGCTTTCTTT.

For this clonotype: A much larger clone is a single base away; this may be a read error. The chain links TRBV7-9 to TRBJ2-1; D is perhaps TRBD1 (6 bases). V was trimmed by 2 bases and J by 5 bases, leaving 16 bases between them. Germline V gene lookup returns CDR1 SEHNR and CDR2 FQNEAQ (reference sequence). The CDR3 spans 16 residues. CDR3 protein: CASSLNAGAEDNEQFF. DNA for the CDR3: TGTGCCAGCAGCTTAAATGCAGGGGCAGAGGACAATGAGCAGTTCTTC.

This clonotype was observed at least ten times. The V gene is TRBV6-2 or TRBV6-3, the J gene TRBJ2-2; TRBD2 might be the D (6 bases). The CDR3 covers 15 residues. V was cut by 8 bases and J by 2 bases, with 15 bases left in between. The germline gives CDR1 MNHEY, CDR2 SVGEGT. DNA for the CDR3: TGTGCCAGCGACCACGGGACTTACAACACCGGGGAGCTGTTTTTT. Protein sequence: CASDHGTYNTGELFF.